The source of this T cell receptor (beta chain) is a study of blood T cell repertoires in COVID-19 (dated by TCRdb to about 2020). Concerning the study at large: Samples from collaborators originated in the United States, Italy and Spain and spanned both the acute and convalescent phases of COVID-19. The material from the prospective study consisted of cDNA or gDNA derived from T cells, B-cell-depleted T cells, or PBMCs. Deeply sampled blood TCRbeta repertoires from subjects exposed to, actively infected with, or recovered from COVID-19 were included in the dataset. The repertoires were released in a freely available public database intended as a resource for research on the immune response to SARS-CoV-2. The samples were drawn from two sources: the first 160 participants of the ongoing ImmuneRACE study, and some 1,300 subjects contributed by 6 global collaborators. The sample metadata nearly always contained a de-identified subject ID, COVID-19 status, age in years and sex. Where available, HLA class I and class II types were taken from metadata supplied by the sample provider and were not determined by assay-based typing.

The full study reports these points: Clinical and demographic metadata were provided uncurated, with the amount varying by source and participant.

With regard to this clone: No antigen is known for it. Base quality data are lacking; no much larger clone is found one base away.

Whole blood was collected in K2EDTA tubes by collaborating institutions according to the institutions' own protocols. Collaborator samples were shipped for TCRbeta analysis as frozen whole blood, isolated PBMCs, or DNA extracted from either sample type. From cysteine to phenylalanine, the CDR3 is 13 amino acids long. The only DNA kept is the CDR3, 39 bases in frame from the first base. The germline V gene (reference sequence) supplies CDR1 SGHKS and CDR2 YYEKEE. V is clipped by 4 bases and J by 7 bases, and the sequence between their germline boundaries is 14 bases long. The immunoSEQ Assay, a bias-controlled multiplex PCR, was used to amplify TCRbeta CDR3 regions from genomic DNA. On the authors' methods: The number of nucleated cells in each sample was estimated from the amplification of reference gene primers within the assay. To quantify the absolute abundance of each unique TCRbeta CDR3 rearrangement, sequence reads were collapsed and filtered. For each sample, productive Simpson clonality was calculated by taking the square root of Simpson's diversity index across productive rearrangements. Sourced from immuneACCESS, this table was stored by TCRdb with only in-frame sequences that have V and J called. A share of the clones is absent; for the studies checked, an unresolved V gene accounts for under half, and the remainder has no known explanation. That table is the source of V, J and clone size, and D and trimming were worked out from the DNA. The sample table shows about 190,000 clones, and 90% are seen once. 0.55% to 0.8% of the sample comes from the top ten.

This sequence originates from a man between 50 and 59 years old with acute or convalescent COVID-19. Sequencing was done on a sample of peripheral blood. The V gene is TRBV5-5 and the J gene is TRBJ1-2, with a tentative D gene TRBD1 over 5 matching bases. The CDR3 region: CASSPVTVSGYTF. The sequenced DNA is TGTGCCAGCAGCCCGGTGACAGTCTCTGGCTACACCTTC.